The 14 T cell receptor beta chains in this list originate from one sample, sequenced in a study of Ad26.COV2.S vaccination and SARS-CoV-2 variants. This sample's treatment: 15 to 20 received Ad26.COV2.S at low or high dose, single or two shots; several received placebo; per-sample allocation not given. After the first vaccine or placebo injection, samples were drawn on day 63. Sequenced by immunoSEQ multiplex PCR; TCRdb stores in-frame clones only, minus some. The table shows about 250,000 clones, with approximately 88% occurring only once. This specimen consisted of peripheral blood, obtained in a trial of Ad26.COV2.S vaccine versus placebo. The receptors shown here come from a person between 18 and 60 years old who received the Ad26.COV2.S COVID-19 vaccine or a placebo.

The chain has TRBV27 and TRBJ2-1, with TRBD1 matching 11 bases. The germline V gene encodes CDR1 MNHEY and CDR2 SMNVEV (reference sequence). Trimming cost V 6 bases and J 6 bases; bases outside gene matches: 7. The CDR3 is 15 residues long. The CDR3 DNA reads TGTGCCAGCAGACAAGGACAGGGGGCGTTCAATGAGCAGTTCTTC. This translates into CASRQGQGAFNEQFF.

V and J are TRBV11-2 and TRBJ2-7; TRBD1 matches at 7 bases. Trimming at V came to 5 bases and at J to 2 bases, leaving 6 bases not matched to a gene. This CDR3 is 14 amino acids long. Germline CDR1 and CDR2: SGHAT and FQNNGV. CDR3 residues: CASSGGQLTYEQYF. CDR3 DNA sequence: TGTGCCAGCAGCGGGGGACAGCTTACCTACGAGCAGTACTTC.

This clone was seen once. The chain is built from TRBV6-5 and TRBJ1-2, with D uncertain. V gave up 7 bases and J gave up 4 bases, with 16 bases separating them. The germline gives CDR1 MNHEY, CDR2 SVGAGI. This CDR3 is 14 amino acids long. CDR3: CASKKHGQLYGYTF. CDR3 DNA: TGTGCCAGCAAAAAACACGGTCAACTCTATGGCTACACCTTC.

The chain has TRBV7-2 and TRBJ2-1, with D uncertain. CDR1 is SGHTA, CDR2 FQGNSA, per germline. V was cut by 5 bases and J by 4 bases, with 9 bases left in between. The CDR3 totals 13 residues. CDR3 nucleotides: TGTGCCAGCAGCCAATACCTATACAATGAGCAGTTCTTC. This translates into CASSQYLYNEQFF.

V gene TRBV6-2 or TRBV6-3 combines with J gene TRBJ1-5; D not resolved. V lost 2 bases, J lost 3 bases, and 11 bases lay in between. Germline V gene lookup returns CDR1 MNHEY and CDR2 SVGEGT. The CDR3 consists of 15 residues. The CDR3 DNA reads as TGTGCCAGCAGTTACGCGGCAGGACTCAATCAGCCCCAGCATTTT. It is translated as CASSYAAGLNQPQHF.

The chain links TRBV12-3 or TRBV12-4 to TRBJ1-1, with TRBD1 as a possible D gene (6 bases). V was shortened by 6 bases and J by 0 bases, with 8 bases between the two germline ends. The CDR3 covers 13 residues. This chain's CDR3 is CASRRTVNTEAFF. CDR3 in DNA: TGTGCCAGCAGACGGACAGTGAACACTGAAGCTTTCTTT.

The genes are TRBV1 and TRBJ2-7; TRBD2 reflects the table's D call only, with no check against the DNA. TRBV1 is noted as a pseudogene. The CDR3 is 17 residues long. CDR3 DNA sequence: TGCACCAGCAGCCAAGATCCTGCGACTAGGGAGCCATACGAGCAGTACGTC. Amino acid sequence: CTSSQDPATREPYEQYV.

DNA of the CDR3: TGTGCCAGCAGCCAAGCGTCTAGGGCCTACTTC. Protein: CASSQASRAYF. The rearrangement links TRBV6-2 or TRBV6-3 to TRBJ2-4, with unresolved D. This CDR3 has 11 residues. The germline V and J ends were trimmed by 6 bases and 16 bases, with 16 bases remaining between them. Germline V gene sequence: CDR1 MNHEY, CDR2 SVGEGT.

This clone was recorded a few times. This sequence joins TRBV7-9 and TRBJ1-1; D call uncertain. Germline values: CDR1 SEHNR, CDR2 FQNEAQ (reference sequence). The CDR3 extends over 13 amino acids. Trimming shortened V by 7 bases and J by 11 bases, and 20 bases separated the two germline ends. This chain's CDR3 is CASIFGGGSEAFF. CDR3 DNA sequence: TGTGCCAGCATTTTCGGAGGAGGGAGCGAGGCTTTCTTT.

The chain has TRBV4-3 and TRBJ2-3; a possible D gene is TRBD2 (5 bases). Deletions cut 3 bases from V and 1 base from J, with 14 bases between. CDR3 length: 16 amino acids. Germline CDR1 is LGHNA and CDR2 is YSLEER. The CDR3 loop is CASSQSLGGRTDTQYF. DNA for the CDR3: TGCGCCAGCAGCCAGAGCCTAGGCGGGCGCACAGATACGCAGTATTTT.

V usage is TRBV18 and J usage is TRBJ2-7; tentatively, D is TRBD1 (5 bases). The V and J ends lost 1 base and 5 bases respectively, with 9 bases between them. Germline values: CDR1 KGHSH, CDR2 LQKENI. CDR3 length equals 13 residues. The CDR3 DNA is TGTGCCAGCTCACCACAAAGGGGCCACGAGCAGTACTTC. Amino acid sequence: CASSPQRGHEQYF.

The chain carries TRBV23-1 and TRBJ2-7; weak D call: TRBD2 (5 bases). TRBV23-1 is filed as an ORF, its function uncertain. This CDR3 is built from 10 residues. Trimming removed 4 bases from V and 12 bases from J, with 10 bases in between. The CDR3 spells CASSRGCPYV. DNA for the CDR3: TGCGCCAGCAGTCGAGGGTGTCCGTACGTC.

The gene calls are TRBV11-2 and TRBJ2-2; no firm D call. The CDR3 loop spans 13 amino acids. The V end was cut by 5 bases, the J end by 5 bases, with 9 bases between. Germline values: CDR1 SGHAT, CDR2 FQNNGV. CDR3 amino acids: CASSTRSTGELFF. The CDR3 DNA is TGTGCCAGCAGCACCCGCTCAACCGGGGAGCTGTTTTTT. The full variable domain, its missing parts supplied by reference TRBV11-2 and TRBJ2-2, is EAGVAQSPRYKIIEKRQSVAFWCNPISGHATLYWYQQILGQGPKLLIQFQNNGVVDDSQLPKDRFSAERLKGVDSTLKIQPAKLEDSAVYLCASSTRSTGELFFGEGSRLTVL.

On this clone itself: A read error may account for a junction end that differs from germline. The chain is built from TRBV19 and TRBJ1-5, with 10 bases lining up with TRBD1. Germline V gene data show CDR1 as LNHDA and CDR2 as SQIVND (reference sequence). The CDR3 length is 12 residues. DNA for the CDR3: TGTGCCAGTAGTTTTCGGGACAGGGGACTTTGGTTT. Amino acids: CASSFRDRGLWF.